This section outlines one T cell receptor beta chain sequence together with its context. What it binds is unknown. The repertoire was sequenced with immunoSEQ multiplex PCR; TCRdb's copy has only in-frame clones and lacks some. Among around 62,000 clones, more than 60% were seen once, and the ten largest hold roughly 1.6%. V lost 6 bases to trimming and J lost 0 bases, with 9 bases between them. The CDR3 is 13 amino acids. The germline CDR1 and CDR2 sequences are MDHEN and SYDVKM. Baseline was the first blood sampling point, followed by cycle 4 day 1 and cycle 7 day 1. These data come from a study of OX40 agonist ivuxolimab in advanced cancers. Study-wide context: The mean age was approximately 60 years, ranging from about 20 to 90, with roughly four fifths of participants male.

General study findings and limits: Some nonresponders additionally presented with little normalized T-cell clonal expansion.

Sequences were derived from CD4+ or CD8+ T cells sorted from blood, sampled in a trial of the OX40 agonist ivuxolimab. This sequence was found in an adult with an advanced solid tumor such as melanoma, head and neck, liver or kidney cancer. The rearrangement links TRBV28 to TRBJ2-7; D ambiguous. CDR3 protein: CASSRGDSYEQYF. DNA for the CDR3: TGTGCCAGCAGCCGCGGCGACTCCTACGAGCAGTACTTC.